These 2 T cell receptor beta chains were sequenced from one sample in a study of CD8+ T cells in alopecia areata. Treatment meaning: oral pan-JAK inhibitor, 5-10 mg twice daily. Sequencing used cDNA as its template, made by extracting RNA and reverse transcribing it. The method was immunoSEQ multiplex PCR; TCRdb's version includes in-frame clones alone and lacks a portion of them. The repertoire has some 110,000 clones, about 61% of them found once; the top ten carry around 30%. Here the sequenced sample was CD8+ T cells sorted from blood, taken at week 4, from a patient treated with tofacitinib. The receptors were gathered from a human donor with alopecia areata.

The chain couples TRBV18 to TRBJ2-4; D unclear. Deletions cut 3 bases from V and 7 bases from J, with 10 bases between. Germline values: CDR1 KGHSH, CDR2 LQKENI. The CDR3 has 13 amino acids. Here the CDR3 DNA reads TGTGCCAGCTCACCCGGAGACTCGAACATTCAGTACTTC. This codes for CASSPGDSNIQYF.

As concerns this clone: Other DNA sequences of this sample code for an identical CDR3. The V gene is TRBV6-6, the J gene TRBJ2-5; no clear D gene. Trimming took off 2 bases at V and 5 bases at J, with 3 bases between the two ends. The CDR3 has 11 amino acids. Germline V lookup: CDR1 MNHNY, CDR2 SVGAGI (reference sequence). The CDR3 sequence is CASSYGETQYF. The CDR3 DNA reads as TGTGCCAGCAGTTACGGGGAGACCCAGTACTTC.